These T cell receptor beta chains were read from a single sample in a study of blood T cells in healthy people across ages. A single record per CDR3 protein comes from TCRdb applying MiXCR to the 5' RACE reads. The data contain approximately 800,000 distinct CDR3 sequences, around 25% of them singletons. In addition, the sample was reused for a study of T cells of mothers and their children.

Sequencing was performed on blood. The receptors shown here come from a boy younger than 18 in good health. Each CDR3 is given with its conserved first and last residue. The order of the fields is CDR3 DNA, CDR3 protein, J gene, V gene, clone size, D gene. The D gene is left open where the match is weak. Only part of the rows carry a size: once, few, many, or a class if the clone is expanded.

TGTGCCAGCAGCCCCTGGACTAGCGGGAAAGAGACCCAGTACTTC CASSPWTSGKETQYF TRBJ2-5 TRBV13 . TRBD2
TGTGCCAGCAGCTTAGCTGATCAGGGTAGCAATCAGCCCCAGCATTTT CASSLADQGSNQPQHF TRBJ1-5 TRBV7-2 . .
TGTGCCAGCAGCTTAGACAGGGGTTTGATCACAGATACGCAGTATTTT CASSLDRGLITDTQYF TRBJ2-3 TRBV7-2 . TRBD1
TGTGCCAGCAGCTTAGACGTCGGGGGTGGCGAGACCCAGTACTTC CASSLDVGGGETQYF TRBJ2-5 TRBV7-6 . .
TGTGCCAGCAGGCCTGAGCAGTTCTTC CASRPEQFF TRBJ2-1 TRBV4-2 . .
TGTGCCAGCTCACTCCGGGAGACCTACGAGCAGTACTTC CASSLRETYEQYF TRBJ2-7 TRBV28 many .
TGTGCCAGCAGCGCATGGGACAGGGGCTACGAGCAGTACTTC CASSAWDRGYEQYF TRBJ2-7 TRBV9 few TRBD1
TGTGCCAGCAGTCTCCGGACGACCTCAACTAATGAAAAACTGTTTTTT CASSLRTTSTNEKLFF TRBJ1-4 TRBV3-1 few .
TGTGCCACCAGCAGAGACCCCACTCCGGGACTAGCCAGCAATACGCAGTATTTT CATSRDPTPGLASNTQYF TRBJ2-3 TRBV15 few TRBD2
TGTGCCAGCAGCTTAGCCGACCCAGGGGGCGTTGGCTACACCTTC CASSLADPGGVGYTF TRBJ1-2 TRBV11-2 . TRBD1
TGTGCCAGCAGCCCTGGACACGCGAACACCGGGGAGCTGTTTTTT CASSPGHANTGELFF TRBJ2-2 TRBV14 . .
TGTGCCAGCAGTTTAGGTCAGGGGGTTTCTGGGGCCAACGTCCTGACTTTC CASSLGQGVSGANVLTF TRBJ2-6 TRBV28 . TRBD1
TGTGCCAGCAGCTTGGAGGTGGGGGACAATGAGCAGTTCTTC CASSLEVGDNEQFF TRBJ2-1 TRBV5-4 . .
TGCAGTGCTAGAGATGGCAGGGCAGGCAATAGTACAGATACGCAGTATTTT CSARDGRAGNSTDTQYF TRBJ2-3 TRBV20-1 . .
TGTGCCAGCACCTACGGGACAGGGGCCTCACCCCTCCACTTT CASTYGTGASPLHF TRBJ1-6 TRBV27 few TRBD1
TGTGCCAGCAGCCCGACCGACAGGGGTGAGAATGAGCAGTTCTTC CASSPTDRGENEQFF TRBJ2-1 TRBV7-2 . TRBD1
TGCAGTGCTAAGACTTTCTTTCAGACCCAGCACTTC CSAKTFFQTQHF TRBJ2-5 TRBV20-1 . .
TGTGCCAGCAGCTTGGTAGCCGGGACAGTCAGCACCTACGAGCAGTACTTC CASSLVAGTVSTYEQYF TRBJ2-7 TRBV7-2 few TRBD1
TGTGCCAGCAGCCCCACAGGGCCTCTAGCCAAAAACATTCAGTACTTC CASSPTGPLAKNIQYF TRBJ2-4 TRBV28 few .
TGCAGTGCTAGAGAATCTAGCGGGAATGGTGAGCGGTTCTTC CSARESSGNGERFF TRBJ2-1 TRBV20-1 few TRBD2
TGCGCCAGCAGCTTGGGATTTGCGGACAAGTATGGAAACACCATATATTTT CASSLGFADKYGNTIYF TRBJ1-3 TRBV5-1 few .
TGTGCCAGCAGTGAACGGCTAGCGGGATCCGAGACCCAGTACTTC CASSERLAGSETQYF TRBJ2-5 TRBV2 . TRBD2
TGCGCCAGCAGCTTGGGAGGATACGCGATTGAAGCTTTCTTT CASSLGGYAIEAFF TRBJ1-1 TRBV5-1 . .
TGTGCCAGCGCCGCGGGACAGACAGTCTACGAGCAGTACTTC CASAAGQTVYEQYF TRBJ2-7 TRBV3-1 . .
TGCGCCAGCAGCTCCGGGACAGGGGAGGCCACCGGGGAGCTGTTTTTT CASSSGTGEATGELFF TRBJ2-2 TRBV5-1 many TRBD1
TGTGCCAGCAGTTTTGGGCAGGGCTACAATGAGCAGTTCTTC CASSFGQGYNEQFF TRBJ2-1 TRBV28 . .
TGCGCCAGCAGCGTCAGGGAAGACGAGCAGTACTTC CASSVREDEQYF TRBJ2-7 TRBV5-1 . .
TGCAGTGCTAGAGACCTAGCGGACCAAGCCATCAGAGGGACCCAGTACTTC CSARDLADQAIRGTQYF TRBJ2-5 TRBV20-1 . TRBD2
TGTGCCAGCAGCAGACTAGCGGGAGGGTCGGACAATGAGCAGTTCTTC CASSRLAGGSDNEQFF TRBJ2-1 TRBV7-6 many TRBD2